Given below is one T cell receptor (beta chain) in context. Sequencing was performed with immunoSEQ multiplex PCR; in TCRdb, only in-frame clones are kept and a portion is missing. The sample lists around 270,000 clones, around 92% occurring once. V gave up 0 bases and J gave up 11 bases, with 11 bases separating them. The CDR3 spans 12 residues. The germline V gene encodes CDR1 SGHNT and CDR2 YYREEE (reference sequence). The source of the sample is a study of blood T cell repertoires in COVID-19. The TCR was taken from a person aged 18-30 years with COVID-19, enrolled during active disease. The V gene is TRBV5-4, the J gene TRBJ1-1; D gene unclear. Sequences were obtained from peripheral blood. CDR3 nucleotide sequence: TGTGCCAGCAGCTTGGACGGGTGGCGCGCTTTCTTT. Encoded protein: CASSLDGWRAFF.